This TCR beta chain appears in the sequencing data of a study of breast tumors, draining lymph nodes, adjacent tissues. Germline CDR1 reads MNHNS; CDR2 reads SASEGT. This CDR3 contains 15 residues. The V and J ends lost 11 bases and 7 bases respectively, with 21 bases between them. In TCRdb, the multiplex PCR reads were re-called with MiXCR into one record per CDR3 protein. The profile covers some 230,000 distinct CDR3 sequences, with nearly 35% appearing a single time and approximately 3.6% taken by the ten largest. Notes on this clonotype: A read error may be the cause here, since a much bigger clone is one base away.

Breast cancer patients provided tissue from their axillary draining lymph nodes. The chain carries TRBV6-1 and TRBJ1-6; tentatively, D is TRBD1 (6 bases). The sequenced sample consisted of axillary lymph node tissue. The sequence was collected from a female donor with breast cancer. Some clones in this sample may be carry-over from other donors' samples. This chain's CDR3 is CASTSMAGTNSPLHF. DNA of the CDR3: TGTGCCTCAACCTCCATGGCAGGGACAAATTCACCCCTCCACTTT.